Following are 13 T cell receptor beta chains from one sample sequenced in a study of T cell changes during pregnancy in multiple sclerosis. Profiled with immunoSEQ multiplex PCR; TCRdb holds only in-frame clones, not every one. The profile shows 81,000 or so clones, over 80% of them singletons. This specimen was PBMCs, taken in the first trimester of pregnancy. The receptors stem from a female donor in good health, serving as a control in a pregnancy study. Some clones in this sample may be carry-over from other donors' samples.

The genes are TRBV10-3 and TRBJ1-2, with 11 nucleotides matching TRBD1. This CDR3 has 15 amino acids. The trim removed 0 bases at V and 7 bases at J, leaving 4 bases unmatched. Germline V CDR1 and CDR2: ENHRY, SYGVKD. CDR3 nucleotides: TGTGCCATCAGTGAGTCGGACAGGGGGCTGAGTGGCTACACCTTC. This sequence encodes CAISESDRGLSGYTF.

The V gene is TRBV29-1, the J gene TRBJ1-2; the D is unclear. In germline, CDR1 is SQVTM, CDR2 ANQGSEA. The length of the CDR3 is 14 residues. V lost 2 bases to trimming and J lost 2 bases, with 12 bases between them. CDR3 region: CSVERSDINYGYTF. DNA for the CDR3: TGCAGCGTTGAACGGTCAGACATAAACTATGGCTACACCTTC.

For the CDR3, the DNA is TGCGCCAGCAGCCAAGAAGCGGGAGATGATACGCAGTATTTT. Protein sequence: CASSQEAGDDTQYF. V gene TRBV4-1 combines with J gene TRBJ2-3; 8 bases match TRBD2. The ends lost 0 bases at V and 6 bases at J; junction bases unmatched: 2. The germline V gene encodes CDR1 MGHRA and CDR2 YSYEKL. The CDR3 is made up of 14 amino acids.

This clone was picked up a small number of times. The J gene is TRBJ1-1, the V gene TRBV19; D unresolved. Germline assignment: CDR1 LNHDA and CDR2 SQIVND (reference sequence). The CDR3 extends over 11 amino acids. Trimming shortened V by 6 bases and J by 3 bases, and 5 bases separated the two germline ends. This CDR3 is CASREYTEAFF. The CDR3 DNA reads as TGTGCCAGTAGGGAGTACACTGAAGCTTTCTTT.

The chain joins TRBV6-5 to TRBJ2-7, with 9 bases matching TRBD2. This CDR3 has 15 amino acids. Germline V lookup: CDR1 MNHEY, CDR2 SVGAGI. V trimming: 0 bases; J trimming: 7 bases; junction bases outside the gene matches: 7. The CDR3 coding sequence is TGTGCCAGCAGTTACTCAGTAGCGGGAGTGGGTGAGCAGTACTTC. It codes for CASSYSVAGVGEQYF.

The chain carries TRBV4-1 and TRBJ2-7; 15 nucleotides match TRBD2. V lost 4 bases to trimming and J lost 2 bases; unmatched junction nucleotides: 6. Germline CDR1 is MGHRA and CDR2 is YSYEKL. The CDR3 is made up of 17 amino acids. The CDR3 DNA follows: TGCGCCAGCAGCCCTGGACTAGCGGGGGGGCTACCCTACGAGCAGTACTTC. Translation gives CASSPGLAGGLPYEQYF.

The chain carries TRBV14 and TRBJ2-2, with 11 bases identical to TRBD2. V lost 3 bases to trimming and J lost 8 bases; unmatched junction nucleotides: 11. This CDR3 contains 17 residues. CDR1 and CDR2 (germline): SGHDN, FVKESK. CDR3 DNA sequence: TGTGCCAGCAGCCAGGAAACAACTAGCGGGGGACCGGGGGAGCTGTTTTTT. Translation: CASSQETTSGGPGELFF.

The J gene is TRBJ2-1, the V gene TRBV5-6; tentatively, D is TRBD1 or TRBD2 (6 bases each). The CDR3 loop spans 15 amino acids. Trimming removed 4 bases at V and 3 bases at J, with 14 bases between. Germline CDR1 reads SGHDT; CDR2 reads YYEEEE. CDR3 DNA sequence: TGTGCCAGCAGCGTGGCGGGACACAGCTACAATGAGCAGTTCTTC. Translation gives CASSVAGHSYNEQFF.

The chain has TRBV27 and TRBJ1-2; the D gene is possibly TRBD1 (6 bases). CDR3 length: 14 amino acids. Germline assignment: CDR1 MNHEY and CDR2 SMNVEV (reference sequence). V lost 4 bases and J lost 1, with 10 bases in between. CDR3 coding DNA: TGTGCCAGCAGTTCCCGGACAGATAACTATGGCTACACCTTC. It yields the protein CASSSRTDNYGYTF.

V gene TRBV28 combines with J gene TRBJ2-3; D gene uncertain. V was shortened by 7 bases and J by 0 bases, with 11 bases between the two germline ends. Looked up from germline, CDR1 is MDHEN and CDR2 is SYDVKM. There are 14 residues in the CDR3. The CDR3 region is CASITQASTDTQYF. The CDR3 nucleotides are TGTGCCAGCATCACGCAGGCGAGCACAGATACGCAGTATTTT.

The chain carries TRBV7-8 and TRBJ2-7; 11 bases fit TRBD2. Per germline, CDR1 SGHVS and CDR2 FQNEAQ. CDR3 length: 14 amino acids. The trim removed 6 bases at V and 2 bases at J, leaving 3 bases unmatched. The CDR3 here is CASRSLAGAYEQYF. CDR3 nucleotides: TGTGCCAGCAGATCACTAGCGGGAGCCTACGAGCAGTACTTC.

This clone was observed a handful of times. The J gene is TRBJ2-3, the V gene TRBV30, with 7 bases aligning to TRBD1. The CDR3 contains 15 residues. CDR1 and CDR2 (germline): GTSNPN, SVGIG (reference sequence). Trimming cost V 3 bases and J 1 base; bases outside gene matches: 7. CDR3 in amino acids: CAWRTRGGGTDTQYF. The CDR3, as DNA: TGTGCCTGGAGGACCAGAGGGGGCGGCACAGATACGCAGTATTTT.

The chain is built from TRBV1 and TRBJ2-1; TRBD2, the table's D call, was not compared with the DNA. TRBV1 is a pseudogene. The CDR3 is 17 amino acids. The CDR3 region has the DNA TGCACCAGCAGCCAAGAACGGGCGGGCCGCATCTACAATGAGCAGTTCTTC. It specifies CTSSQERAGRIYNEQFF.